Below are 10 T cell receptor beta chains sequenced from a single sample in a study of blood T cell repertoires in COVID-19. The protocol was immunoSEQ multiplex PCR, while the TCRdb copy is restricted to in-frame clones and leaves out a portion. The sample contains about 210,000 clones, roughly four fifths of which appear only once. The sequencing sample was made of peripheral blood. The receptor set was obtained from a woman in her thirties or forties with acute or convalescent COVID-19.

The chain employs TRBV3-1 (or the pseudogene TRBV3-2) and TRBJ2-3, with D possibly TRBD2 on 5 matching bases. Germline CDR1 LGHDT, CDR2 YNNKEL (reference sequence). The CDR3 runs to 14 residues. Trimming cost V 1 base and J 10 bases, with 15 bases left between them. CDR3 amino acids: CASSQALGVGAQYF. In nucleotides, the CDR3 is TGTGCCAGCAGCCAAGCTCTTGGTGTCGGGGCGCAGTATTTT.

The chain employs TRBV19 and TRBJ2-7; TRBD1 might be the D (6 bases). This CDR3 contains 13 residues. The V end lost 6 bases, the J end lost 0 bases, and 9 bases lay between the germline ends. Germline-derived CDR1 and CDR2 are LNHDA and SQIVND (reference sequence). CDR3 in DNA: TGTGCCAGTAGCAAGGACAGCTCCTACGAGCAGTACTTC. This sequence encodes CASSKDSSYEQYF.

The genes are TRBV5-1 and TRBJ2-7; 11 bases fit TRBD2. This CDR3 has 14 amino acids. V shed 4 bases and J 2 bases; nucleotides not matched to a gene: 2. Germline V gene sequence: CDR1 SGHRS, CDR2 YFSETQ. The CDR3 here is CASSVAGGPYEQYF. In nucleotides, the CDR3 is TGCGCCAGCAGCGTAGCGGGGGGGCCCTACGAGCAGTACTTC.

This chain connects TRBV5-4 to TRBJ2-3; D might be TRBD2 (6 bases). The germline V gene encodes CDR1 SGHNT and CDR2 YYREEE (reference sequence). Trimming left V 3 bases short and J 3 bases short, with 11 bases between. CDR3 size: 14 residues. CDR3: CASSYGLSTDTQYF. In DNA, the CDR3 is TGTGCCAGCAGCTACGGACTATCTACAGATACGCAGTATTTT.

The J gene is TRBJ2-7, the V gene TRBV4-3, with 7 bases lining up with TRBD2. Germline CDR1 reads LGHNA; CDR2 reads YSLEER. V lost 1 base to trimming and J lost 3 bases; unmatched junction nucleotides: 9. This CDR3 is built from 16 residues. The CDR3 protein is CASSQVGREAIYEQYF. CDR3 bases: TGCGCCAGCAGCCAAGTTGGACGGGAGGCAATCTACGAGCAGTACTTC.

DNA for the CDR3: TGCAGTGCTTACTCCGGGATCGGGTTGTTTTTT. It translates to CSAYSGIGLFF. The genes are TRBV20-1 and TRBJ1-4; D unclear. There are 11 residues in the CDR3. The germline V gene has CDR1 DFQATT and CDR2 SNEGSKA (reference sequence). V lost 5 bases and J lost 15, with 16 bases in between.

V is TRBV5-1 and J is TRBJ1-2; 9 bases agree with TRBD1. V was pared by 4 bases and J by 8 bases, with 9 bases of the junction left unmatched. The length of the CDR3 is 14 residues. CDR1 is SGHRS, CDR2 YFSETQ, per germline. The CDR3 sequence: CASSTGTGNYGYTF. The CDR3 DNA reads TGCGCCAGCAGCACAGGGACAGGGAATTACGGCTACACCTTC.

The chain is built from TRBV29-1 and TRBJ2-7, with a tentative D call TRBD1 (5 bases). Germline loops: CDR1 SQVTM, CDR2 ANQGSEA. Trimming took 6 bases from V and 0 from J, leaving 12 bases between them. The CDR3 is made up of 13 amino acids. The CDR3 region has the DNA TGCAGCGTGGAGACAGATAGCTCCTACGAGCAGTACTTC. Its protein is CSVETDSSYEQYF.

This chain links TRBV21-1 with TRBJ1-1. TRBV21-1 corresponds to a pseudogene. This CDR3 comprises 16 residues. The DNA for the CDR3 is TGTGCCAGCAGCAAAGACGACCGAGTTCGAGGAACTGAAGCTTTCTTT. This translates into CASSKDDRVRGTEAFF.

The J gene is TRBJ1-1, the V gene TRBV5-4; 10 bases align to TRBD1. Losses at the gene ends were 3 bases for V and 4 bases for J; bases not matched to a gene: 6. The germline gives CDR1 SGHNT, CDR2 YYREEE (reference sequence). The CDR3 length is 15 residues. The CDR3 protein is CASSSDRGPTTEAFF. CDR3 DNA: TGTGCCAGCAGCTCCGACAGGGGGCCGACCACTGAAGCTTTCTTT. Complete variable domain (other parts from reference TRBV5-4 and TRBJ1-1): ETGVTQSPTHLIKTRGQQVTLRCSSQSGHNTVSWYQQALGQGPQFIFQYYREEENGRGNFPPRFSGLQFPNYSSELNVNALELDDSALYLCASSSDRGPTTEAFFGQGTRLTVV.